Listed below are T cell receptor beta chains from one sample, sequenced in a study of blood T cell repertoires in COVID-19. Some clones are missing from TCRdb's copy, which holds only in-frame ones; the method was immunoSEQ multiplex PCR. This repertoire shows about 110,000 clones, about four fifths found once; its top ten account for 14% to 15%. Specimen: peripheral blood. These receptors originate from a woman in her sixties with acute or convalescent COVID-19. Both conserved end residues are part of each CDR3. Each record gives: J gene, D gene, clone size, V gene, CDR3 DNA, CDR3 protein. The D gene is left open where the match is weak. Size values are once, few and many counts, or a class for expanded clones, and some rows have none.

TRBJ1-2	-	-	TRBV3-1/TRBV3-2	TGTGCCAGCAGCCAAGCCTCGGGGGGGGTAGACTATGGCTACACCTTC	CASSQASGGVDYGYTF
TRBJ2-3	-	once	TRBV11-2	TGTGCCAGCAGCTTACCCTGGCGGCCAGGGGGCACAGATACGCAGTATTTT	CASSLPWRPGGTDTQYF
TRBJ2-3	-	-	TRBV7-9	TGTGCCAGCAGCTCCACGGACTGGGGAAAAAGTGCAGATACGCAGTATTTT	CASSSTDWGKSADTQYF
TRBJ2-3	-	-	TRBV5-1	TGCGCCAGCAGCCAATCCACAGATACGCAGTATTTT	CASSQSTDTQYF
TRBJ2-6	-	-	TRBV7-8	TGTGCCAGCAGCTTAGCGCGGGGCTTTGGGGCCAACGTCCTGACTTTC	CASSLARGFGANVLTF
TRBJ1-2	TRBD1	-	TRBV7-9	TGTGCCAGCAGCTTAGTCCCTACAGGGGGTCACGGCTACACCTTC	CASSLVPTGGHGYTF
TRBJ2-7	-	-	TRBV9	TGTGCCAGCAGCGTAGACAAAGACGAGCAGTACTTC	CASSVDKDEQYF
TRBJ2-3	-	-	TRBV11-2	TGTGCCAGCAGCGGGGGGACTAGCACAGATACGCAGTATTTT	CASSGGTSTDTQYF
TRBJ1-2	-	few	TRBV19	TGTGCCAGTAGTATTAGCCTAGACCGGTCTAACTATGGCTACACCTTC	CASSISLDRSNYGYTF
TRBJ2-3	TRBD2	-	TRBV7-2	TGTGCCAGCAGCCCAGAGCGGGGGGGCCGGGCAGATACGCAGTATTTT	CASSPERGGRADTQYF
TRBJ1-1	-	once	TRBV27	TGTGCCAGCAGTCCCCGCGGTCCGGGGAAAGCTTTCTTT	CASSPRGPGKAFF
TRBJ1-3	-	-	TRBV10-2	TGCGCCAGCACTGAAGGGGATCCCTCTGGAAACACCATATATTTT	CASTEGDPSGNTIYF
TRBJ1-2	TRBD1	-	TRBV19	TGTGCCAGTAGTATTATGGGACAGCCAAACTATGGCTACACCTTC	CASSIMGQPNYGYTF
TRBJ1-5	-	few	TRBV3-1/TRBV3-2	TGTGCCAGCAGCCTTGGGCGGGGCGGAGGGCAGCCCCAGCATTTT	CASSLGRGGGQPQHF
TRBJ1-1	-	-	TRBV29-1	TGCAGCGGTAACAGGGCCGAGAACACTGAAGCTTTCTTT	CSGNRAENTEAFF
TRBJ1-2	TRBD1	few	TRBV9	TGTGCCAGCAGCGTTCAGGGACAGGCACATGGCTACACCTTC	CASSVQGQAHGYTF
TRBJ2-1	TRBD2	once	TRBV19	TGTGCCAGTAGTCGAAAGACTAGCGGATACAATGAGCAGTTCTTC	CASSRKTSGYNEQFF
TRBJ2-7	TRBD2	few	TRBV11-2	TGTGCCAGCAGCTTAGCTAGCGGGAGGTCCTACGAGCAGTACTTC	CASSLASGRSYEQYF
TRBJ2-1	-	-	TRBV9	TGTGCCAGCAGCCCAGAGGGGGACTCCTACAATGAGCAGTTCTTC	CASSPEGDSYNEQFF
TRBJ1-6	-	-	TRBV19	TGTGCCACCTCAGGGACTATTTTTAATTCACCCCTCCACTTT	CATSGTIFNSPLHF
TRBJ2-3	-	-	TRBV13	TGTGCCAGCAGCTCTCCAACATGGGATACGCAGTATTTT	CASSSPTWDTQYF
TRBJ2-4	TRBD2	-	TRBV29-1	TGCAGCGTTGAACGGTGGGGGGAGGGAGCCAAAAACATTCAGTACTTC	CSVERWGEGAKNIQYF
TRBJ1-2	-	-	TRBV9	TGTGCCAGCAGCGTTCTTGGACTGAGTGGTTATGGCTACACCTTC	CASSVLGLSGYGYTF
TRBJ1-2	-	-	TRBV7-9	TGTGCCAGCAGCCTCCACCCTCTAAACGGCTACACCTTC	CASSLHPLNGYTF
TRBJ1-6	TRBD1	-	TRBV9	TGTGCCAGCAGCGTCCAGGGGGCAAAGAATTCACCCCTCCACTTT	CASSVQGAKNSPLHF
TRBJ2-4	TRBD2	-	TRBV11-2	TGTGCCAGCAGCTCGGGACTAGCGGGGGAGCTAGCCAAAAACATTCAGTACTTC	CASSSGLAGELAKNIQYF
TRBJ1-2	-	-	TRBV29-1	TGCAGCGGAGGACAGAGTCTAGATGACTATGGCTACACCTTC	CSGGQSLDDYGYTF
TRBJ2-3	-	-	TRBV6-6	TGTGCCAGCAGTTCCCGGGGAAGCACAGATACGCAGTATTTT	CASSSRGSTDTQYF
TRBJ1-1	TRBD1	-	TRBV12-5	TGTGCTAGTGGTACACGGACAGGTATGAACACTGAAGCTTTCTTT	CASGTRTGMNTEAFF
TRBJ2-5	-	-	TRBV7-9	TGTGCCAGCAGCTTAAGGGGGGGCGAAGAGACCCAGTACTTC	CASSLRGGEETQYF
TRBJ2-3	-	once	TRBV11-3	TGTGCCAGCAGTTGGGAGGCAGATACGCAGTATTTT	CASSWEADTQYF
TRBJ2-7	TRBD1	-	TRBV2	TGTGCCAGCAGCAGGATTGGGACAGGGAGCTACGAGCAGTACTTC	CASSRIGTGSYEQYF
TRBJ2-5	TRBD1	-	TRBV2	TGTGCCAGCATATGGGGACAGGGATTGGGGGAGACCCAGTACTTC	CASIWGQGLGETQYF
TRBJ2-5	-	-	TRBV19	TGTGCCAGCTCCCAGGACCCTGGAGGGCAAGAGACCCAGTACTTC	CASSQDPGGQETQYF
TRBJ1-2	-	-	TRBV9	TGTGCCAGCAGCGGCGGCAGGGGCCTCTATGGCTACACCTTC	CASSGGRGLYGYTF
TRBJ2-3	-	-	TRBV5-1	TGCGCCAGCAGCTCGGGGGAAACGGCAGATACGCAGTATTTT	CASSSGETADTQYF
TRBJ1-6	-	-	TRBV2	TGTGCCAGCAGTTTCGGGGAAGGAGATTCACCCCTCCACTTT	CASSFGEGDSPLHF
TRBJ2-3	TRBD2	-	TRBV30	TGTGCCTGGAGTGAGGGGCTAGCGGGAGAAGGGGATACGCAGTATTTT	CAWSEGLAGEGDTQYF
TRBJ1-1	-	-	TRBV6-5	TGTGCCAGCAGTTATTTGACGGGGGGCGGGACTGAAGCTTTCTTT	CASSYLTGGGTEAFF
TRBJ1-6	-	-	TRBV6-5	TGTGCCAGCAGTTCAGGGGTAGGTAATTCACCCCTCCACTTT	CASSSGVGNSPLHF
TRBJ1-1	-	once	TRBV9	TGTGCCAGCAGCGAGGTCCTGGACATGGAAGCTTTCTTT	CASSEVLDMEAFF
TRBJ2-3	TRBD1	-	TRBV19	TGTGCCAGTAGTATAGACCGGGACAGTAACACAGATACGCAGTATTTT	CASSIDRDSNTDTQYF
TRBJ1-3	-	-	TRBV5-1	TGCGCCAGCAGCCCATCGGGGGGCTCTGGAAACACCATATATTTT	CASSPSGGSGNTIYF
TRBJ1-1	TRBD1	-	TRBV19	TGTGCCAGTAGTACACAGACAGGGGGCACTGAAGCTTTCTTT	CASSTQTGGTEAFF
TRBJ1-1	-	few	TRBV18	TGTGCCAGCTCACTAAGTCAGTGGCGGGGGGAAGGATATTCTGAAGCTTTCTTT	CASSLSQWRGEGYSEAFF
TRBJ1-3	TRBD1	-	TRBV2	TGTGCCAGCAGCGCGGACAGGGGAAACACCATATATTTT	CASSADRGNTIYF
TRBJ1-1	-	-	TRBV29-1	TGCAGCGCCTGCGAACCGCCCGGGAACACTGAAGCTTTCTTT	CSACEPPGNTEAFF
TRBJ1-2	TRBD1	-	TRBV7-2	TGTGCCAGCAGCCAGGGGGCCGGGGGTACCTATGGCTACACCTTC	CASSQGAGGTYGYTF
TRBJ1-2	-	-	TRBV14	TGTGCCAGCAGCCGGGACAACCGTAACTATGGCTACACCTTC	CASSRDNRNYGYTF
TRBJ2-5	-	-	TRBV18	TGTGCCAGCTCACCAGTTGAGAAAGAGACCCAGTACTTC	CASSPVEKETQYF
TRBJ2-1	TRBD1	once	TRBV3-1/TRBV3-2	TGTGCCAGCAGCTCAACCGGGACAGGGTTGTACAATGAGCAGTTCTTC	CASSSTGTGLYNEQFF
TRBJ2-6	-	-	TRBV3-1/TRBV3-2	TGTGCCAGCAGCCAAGTTCAGGTCCCCTCTGGGGCCAACGTCCTGACTTTC	CASSQVQVPSGANVLTF
TRBJ2-4	-	-	TRBV15	TGTGCCACCAGCAGAGATCTTAACATTCAGTACTTC	CATSRDLNIQYF
TRBJ1-2	-	-	TRBV19	TGTGCCAGTAGTATAGCCCAGGCAGCCTATGGCTACACCTTC	CASSIAQAAYGYTF
TRBJ1-4	-	once	TRBV5-4	TGTGCCAGCAGCCCCGGGACGAGGGGGGAAAAACTGTTTTTT	CASSPGTRGEKLFF
TRBJ2-2	-	-	TRBV28	TGTGCCAGCACCTTACCCCGAGGGGGTTACGGGGAGCTGTTTTTT	CASTLPRGGYGELFF
TRBJ2-1	TRBD2	-	TRBV9	TGTGCCAGCACCCGCCGGACTAGCGGGATTGGCAATGAGCAGTTCTTC	CASTRRTSGIGNEQFF
TRBJ1-5	-	-	TRBV6-5	TGTGCCAGCAGTTACGGGGGGATTAGCAATCAGCCCCAGCATTTT	CASSYGGISNQPQHF